The 11 T cell receptor beta chains reported below all come from one sample, sequenced in a study of control samples from healthy donors and cancer patients. Clones were sequenced by immunoSEQ multiplex PCR, and TCRdb holds only the in-frame ones, with some missing. The sample includes about 92,000 clones, 82% of them seen just once. The sequencing input was blood. Receptors originate from a woman aged 60-70 years in good health.

In this sample, this clone turned up a few times. The CDR3 coding sequence is TGTGCCAGCAGTACAGGGCGGGCCAACGTCCTGACTTTC. It is translated as CASSTGRANVLTF. This sequence joins TRBV12-3 or TRBV12-4 and TRBJ2-6, with D possibly TRBD1 on 6 matching bases. Trimming took off 5 bases at V and 5 bases at J, with 7 bases between the two ends. CDR3 length: 13 amino acids.

The chain combines TRBV2 with TRBJ1-4, with 8 bases that match TRBD1. V lost 5 bases to trimming and J lost 7 bases; unmatched junction nucleotides: 6. Germline V gene lookup returns CDR1 SNHLY and CDR2 FYNNEI. The CDR3 sequence is 14 residues long. The CDR3 region has the DNA TGTGCCAGCAGTAGTACAGGGGGTCGTGAAAAACTGTTTTTT. Translation gives CASSSTGGREKLFF.

The chain couples TRBV7-2 to TRBJ2-5; a weak D match, TRBD1 (5 bases). This CDR3 is 13 amino acids long. Germline loops: CDR1 SGHTA, CDR2 FQGNSA. V lost 4 bases and J 5 bases, leaving 11 bases between the germline ends. The chain's CDR3 is CASSWGRWETQYF. The CDR3 coding sequence is TGTGCCAGCAGCTGGGGCCGGTGGGAGACCCAGTACTTC.

V usage is TRBV7-2 and J usage is TRBJ2-5; 7 bases line up with TRBD1. This CDR3 is built from 13 residues. Germline V gene data show CDR1 as SGHTA and CDR2 as FQGNSA. The ends lost 7 bases at V and 4 bases at J; junction bases unmatched: 6. The CDR3 sequence is CASTPGTVETQYF. CDR3 bases: TGTGCCAGCACCCCGGGGACAGTAGAGACCCAGTACTTC.

V gene TRBV9 combines with J gene TRBJ1-1; 8 nucleotides line up with TRBD1. The length of the CDR3 is 12 residues. The germline CDR1 and CDR2 sequences are SGDLS and YYNGEE. The ends lost 2 bases at V and 11 bases at J; junction bases unmatched: 5. The CDR3 region has the DNA TGTGCCAGCAGCGTCGGACAGGGAGAGGCTTTCTTT. As protein: CASSVGQGEAFF. Complete variable domain (other parts from reference TRBV9 and TRBJ1-1): DSGVTQTPKHLITATGQRVTLRCSPRSGDLSVYWYQQSLDQGLQFLIQYYNGEERAKGNILERFSAQQFPDLHSELNLSSLELGDSALYFCASSVGQGEAFFGQGTRLTVV.

Details on this clone: At one end, the junction sequence differs from germline, possibly due to a read error. The chain links TRBV23-1 to TRBJ2-3; D may be TRBD1 (6 bases). TRBV23-1 is reported as an ORF; its role is uncertain. This CDR3 contains 13 residues. This chain's CDR3 is CASSHNRADTQYF. The CDR3 nucleotides read TGCGCCAGCAGTCACAACAGGGCAGACACGCAGTATTTT.

This clone has a count of ten or more. V and J are TRBV6-1 and TRBJ2-7; D call uncertain. Per germline, CDR1 MNHNS and CDR2 SASEGT. This CDR3 is built from 13 residues. V lost 3 bases and J lost 6, with 12 bases in between. The CDR3 sequence: CASSEGPSGEQYF. The CDR3 DNA follows: TGTGCCAGCAGTGAGGGTCCCTCGGGCGAGCAGTACTTC.

The chain's CDR3 is CSAIHNTEAFF. In DNA, the CDR3 is TGCAGTGCTATACATAACACTGAAGCTTTCTTT. The V gene is TRBV20-1, the J gene TRBJ1-1; D remains unclear. The CDR3 loop spans 11 amino acids. The ends were cut back, 4 bases at V and 2 bases at J, with 5 bases in the middle. The V gene's germline CDR1 is DFQATT and CDR2 SNEGSKA (reference sequence).

This chain connects TRBV4-3 to TRBJ1-6; D is undetermined. CDR1 LGHNA and CDR2 YSLEER come from the germline V gene. The CDR3 has 15 amino acids. The ends were cut back, 0 bases at V and 9 bases at J, with 12 bases in the middle. CDR3 loop: CASSQDPGVGSPLHF. CDR3 DNA: TGCGCCAGCAGCCAAGATCCCGGGGTAGGTTCACCCCTCCACTTT.

The chain recombines TRBV5-1 with TRBJ2-2; tentative D call: TRBD2 (5 bases). Germline CDR1 SGHRS, CDR2 YFSETQ. Trimming took 3 bases from V and 2 from J, leaving 5 bases between them. The length of the CDR3 is 13 residues. The CDR3, as DNA: TGCGCCAGCAGCTCTAGCAACACCGGGGAGCTGTTTTTT. Translation: CASSSSNTGELFF.

The chain couples TRBV6-4 to TRBJ2-1, with D possibly called TRBD1 or TRBD2 (6 bases each). The germline CDR1 and CDR2 sequences are MRHNA and SNTAGT. This CDR3 is built from 16 residues. V lost 5 bases to trimming and J lost 4 bases, with 18 bases between them. CDR3 loop: CASSIQGGYPYNEQFF. CDR3 coding DNA: TGTGCCAGCAGTATCCAAGGGGGGTACCCTTACAATGAGCAGTTCTTC.